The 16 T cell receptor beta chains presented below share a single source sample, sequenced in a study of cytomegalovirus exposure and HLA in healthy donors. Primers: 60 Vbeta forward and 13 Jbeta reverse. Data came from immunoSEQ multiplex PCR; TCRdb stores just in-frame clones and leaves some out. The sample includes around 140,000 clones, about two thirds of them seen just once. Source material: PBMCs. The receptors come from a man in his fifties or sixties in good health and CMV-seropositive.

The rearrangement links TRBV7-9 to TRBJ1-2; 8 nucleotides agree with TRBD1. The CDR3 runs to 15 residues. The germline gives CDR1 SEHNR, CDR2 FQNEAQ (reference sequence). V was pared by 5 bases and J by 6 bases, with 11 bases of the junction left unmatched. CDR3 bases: TGTGCCAGCAGCCAAGGACAGGGTGGTCGACATGGCTACACCTTC. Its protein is CASSQGQGGRHGYTF.

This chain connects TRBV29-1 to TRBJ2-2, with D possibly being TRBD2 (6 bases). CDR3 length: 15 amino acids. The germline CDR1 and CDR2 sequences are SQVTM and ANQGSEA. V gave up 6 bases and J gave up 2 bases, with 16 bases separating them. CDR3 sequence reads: CSVVRRGSNTGELFF. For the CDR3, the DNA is TGCAGCGTGGTGAGGAGGGGTAGTAACACCGGGGAGCTGTTTTTT.

The CDR3 region has the DNA TGTGCCAGCAGCTCCCAGGTAGGCGTGATGAACACTGAAGCTTTCTTT. Protein sequence: CASSSQVGVMNTEAFF. The J gene is TRBJ1-1, the V gene TRBV11-3; unclear D gene. V gave up 4 bases and J gave up 0 bases, with 15 bases separating them. The CDR3 sequence is 16 residues long. Germline loops: CDR1 SGHNT, CDR2 YENEEA.

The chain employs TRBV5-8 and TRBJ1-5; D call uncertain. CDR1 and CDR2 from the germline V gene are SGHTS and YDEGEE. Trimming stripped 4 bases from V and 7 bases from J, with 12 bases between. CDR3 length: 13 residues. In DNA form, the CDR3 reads TGTGCCAGCAGCGTGGCGAGGTACCAGCCCCAGCATTTT. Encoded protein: CASSVARYQPQHF.

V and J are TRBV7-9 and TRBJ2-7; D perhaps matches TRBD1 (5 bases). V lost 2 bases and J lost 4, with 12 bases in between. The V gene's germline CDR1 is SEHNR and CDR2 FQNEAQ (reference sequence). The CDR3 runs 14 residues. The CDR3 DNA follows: TGTGCCAGCAGCTTATATCAGGGTCCATACGAGCAGTACTTC. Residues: CASSLYQGPYEQYF.

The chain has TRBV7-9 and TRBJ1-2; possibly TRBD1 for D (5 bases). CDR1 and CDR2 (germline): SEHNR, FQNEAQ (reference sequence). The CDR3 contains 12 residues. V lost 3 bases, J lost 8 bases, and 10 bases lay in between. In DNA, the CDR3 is TGTGCCAGCAGCTTCGGGGGATGCGGCTACACCTTC. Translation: CASSFGGCGYTF.

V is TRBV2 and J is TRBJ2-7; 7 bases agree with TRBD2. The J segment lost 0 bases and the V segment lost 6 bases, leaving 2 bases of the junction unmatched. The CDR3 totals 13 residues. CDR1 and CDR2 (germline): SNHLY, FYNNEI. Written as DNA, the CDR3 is TGTGCCAGCAGCACTAGCGCCTCCTACGAGCAGTACTTC. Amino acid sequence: CASSTSASYEQYF.

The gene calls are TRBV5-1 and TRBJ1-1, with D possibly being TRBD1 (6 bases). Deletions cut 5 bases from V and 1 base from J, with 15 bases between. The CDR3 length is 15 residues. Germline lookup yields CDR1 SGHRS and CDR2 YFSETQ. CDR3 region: CASRTPGTTNTEAFF. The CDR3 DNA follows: TGCGCCAGCAGAACTCCCGGGACAACGAACACTGAAGCTTTCTTT.

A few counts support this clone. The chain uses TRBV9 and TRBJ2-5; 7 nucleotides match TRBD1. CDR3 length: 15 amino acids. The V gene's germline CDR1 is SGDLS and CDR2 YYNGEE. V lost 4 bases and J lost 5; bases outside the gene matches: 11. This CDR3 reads CASSSDPGGMETQYF. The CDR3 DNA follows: TGTGCCAGCAGCTCAGATCCAGGGGGAATGGAGACCCAGTACTTC.

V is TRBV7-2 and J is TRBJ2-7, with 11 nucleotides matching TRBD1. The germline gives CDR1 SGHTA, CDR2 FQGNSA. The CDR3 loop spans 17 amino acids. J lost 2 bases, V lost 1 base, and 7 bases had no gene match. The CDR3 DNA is TGTGCCAGCAGCTTAGGACGTGGGACAGGGGGTACCTACGAGCAGTACTTC. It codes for CASSLGRGTGGTYEQYF.

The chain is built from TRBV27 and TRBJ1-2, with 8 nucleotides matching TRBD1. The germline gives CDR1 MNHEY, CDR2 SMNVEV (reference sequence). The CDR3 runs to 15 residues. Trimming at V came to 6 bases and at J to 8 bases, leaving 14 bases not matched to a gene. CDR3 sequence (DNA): TGTGCCAGCAGAGGAACGGGACAGGCGACCAAGGGCTACACCTTC. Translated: CASRGTGQATKGYTF.

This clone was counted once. The chain's CDR3 is CASSWSRGSSYEQYF. CDR3 nucleotide sequence: TGTGCCAGCAGTTGGAGCAGGGGAAGCTCCTACGAGCAGTACTTC. The gene calls are TRBV6-1 and TRBJ2-7, with D tentatively TRBD1 (6 bases). The CDR3 consists of 15 residues. Per the germline V gene, CDR1 is MNHNS and CDR2 is SASEGT. V gave up 5 bases and J gave up 0 bases, with 14 bases separating them.

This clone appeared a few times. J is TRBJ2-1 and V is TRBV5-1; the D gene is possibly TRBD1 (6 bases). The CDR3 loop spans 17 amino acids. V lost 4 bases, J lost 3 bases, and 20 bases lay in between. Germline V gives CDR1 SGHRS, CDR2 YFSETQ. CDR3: CASSPTSSGGIYNEQFF. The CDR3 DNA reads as TGCGCCAGCAGCCCGACCTCGTCTGGGGGCATCTACAATGAGCAGTTCTTC.

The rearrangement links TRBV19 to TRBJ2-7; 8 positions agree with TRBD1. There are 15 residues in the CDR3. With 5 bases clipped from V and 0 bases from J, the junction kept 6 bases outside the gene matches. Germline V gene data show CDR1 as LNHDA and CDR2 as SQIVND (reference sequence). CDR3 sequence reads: CASSPGQGSSYEQYF. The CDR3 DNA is TGTGCCAGTAGTCCCGGACAGGGCAGCTCCTACGAGCAGTACTTC.

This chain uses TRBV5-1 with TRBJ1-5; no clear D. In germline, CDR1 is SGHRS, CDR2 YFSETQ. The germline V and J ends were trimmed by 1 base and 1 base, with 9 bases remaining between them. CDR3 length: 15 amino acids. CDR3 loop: CASSLNPGSNQPQHF. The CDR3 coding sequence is TGCGCCAGCAGCTTGAACCCGGGAAGCAATCAGCCCCAGCATTTT.

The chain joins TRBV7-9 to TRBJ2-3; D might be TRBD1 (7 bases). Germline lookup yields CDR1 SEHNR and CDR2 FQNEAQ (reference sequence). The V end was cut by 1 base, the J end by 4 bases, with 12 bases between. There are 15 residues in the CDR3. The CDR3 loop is CASSLGQGGPDTQYF. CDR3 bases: TGTGCCAGCAGCTTAGGACAGGGAGGCCCAGATACGCAGTATTTT. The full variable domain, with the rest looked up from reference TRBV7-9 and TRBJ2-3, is DTGVSQNPRHKITKRGQNVTFRCDPISEHNRLYWYRQTLGQGPEFLTYFQNEAQLEKSRLLSDRFSAERPKGSFSTLEIQRTEQGDSAMYLCASSLGQGGPDTQYFGPGTRLTVL.